This is a list of T cell receptor beta chains from one sample in a study of tumor-infiltrating lymphocytes in primary liver carcinoma. TCRdb reanalysed the multiplex PCR reads using MiXCR and keeps one entry per CDR3 protein. Among about 180,000 distinct CDR3 sequences, less than 65% were seen once, and the ten largest hold less than 75%. The sequenced sample consisted of peripheral blood. The receptors were gathered from a man aged 35-49 years with primary liver carcinoma and hepatitis B virus infection. Each CDR3 is given with its conserved first and last residue. A D gene is named only where the DNA matches it firmly. Part of the rows lack a size; the others show once, few, many or a class for expanded clones.

clone size,J gene,D gene,V gene,CDR3 DNA,CDR3 protein
.,TRBJ2-7,.,TRBV6-1,TGTGCCAGCAGTGGATTCTTCTCGGCGGCGAAGGGGCAGTACTTC,CASSGFFSAAKGQYF
few,TRBJ1-4,TRBD1,TRBV29-1,TGCAGCGTGGGACAGTTGGCCGAAAAACTGTTTTTT,CSVGQLAEKLFF
once,TRBJ1-3,.,TRBV5-6,TGTGCCAGCAGGACATTCGACAGCTCTGGAAACACCATATATTTT,CASRTFDSSGNTIYF
.,TRBJ2-7,.,TRBV11-2,TGTGCCAGCATCCAGAGGGCAGGGTACTACGAGCAGTACTTC,CASIQRAGYYEQYF
.,TRBJ2-2,.,TRBV6-1,TGTGCCAGCGATACAGGTTCCTTTAACACCGGGGAGCTGTTTTTT,CASDTGSFNTGELFF
.,TRBJ1-2,.,TRBV12-3/TRBV12-4,TGTGCCAACAGTCCTCTGACGGAATACTATGGCTACACCTTC,CANSPLTEYYGYTF
.,TRBJ1-1,.,TRBV6-6,TGTGCCAGCAGTGAGGTAGGGGGGAACACTGAAGCTTTCTTT,CASSEVGGNTEAFF
.,TRBJ1-5,.,TRBV28,TGTGCCAGCAGGTTCAGGGTTTATAGCAATCAGCCCCAGCATTTT,CASRFRVYSNQPQHF
once,TRBJ2-1,.,TRBV4-2,TGTGCCAGCAGCCGTCGAGACTCTAGCGCCTTTTACAATGAGCAGTTCTTC,CASSRRDSSAFYNEQFF
many,TRBJ2-7,.,TRBV11-2,TGTGCCAGCAGCTTAGATCCACGGGGCGAGCAGTACTTC,CASSLDPRGEQYF
.,TRBJ2-3,.,TRBV30,TGTGCCTGGAGTAAAAGTTTGGGGACGGATACGCAGTATTTT,CAWSKSLGTDTQYF
many,TRBJ2-4,.,TRBV29-1,TGCAGCGTTGAAGGGCTAGGCAAAAACATTCAGTACTTC,CSVEGLGKNIQYF
many,TRBJ2-7,.,TRBV4-1,TGCGCCAGCAGCCACCGGGCCCTCGGCGCTCGCTCCTACGAGCAGTACTTC,CASSHRALGARSYEQYF
.,TRBJ1-5,.,TRBV28,TGTGCCAGCACCATGGGAGGGGCAGGTCAGCCCCAGCATTTT,CASTMGGAGQPQHF
.,TRBJ1-6,.,TRBV12-3/TRBV12-4,TGTGCCAGCAGCCTTACACAGAGCTCCTATAATTCATCCCTCCACTTT,CASSLTQSSYNSSLHF
many,TRBJ2-5,TRBD1,TRBV29-1,TGCAGCGTATCGACAGGGGAAGAGACCCAGTACTTC,CSVSTGEETQYF
.,TRBJ2-7,.,TRBV6-5,TGTGCCAGCAGTTCCGCGGACAGCACCTACGAGCAGTACTTC,CASSSADSTYEQYF